The rows below give T cell receptor beta chains drawn from one sample of a study of blood T cell repertoires in COVID-19. The assay was immunoSEQ multiplex PCR, and TCRdb's table has in-frame clones only and misses some. This table has about 150,000 clones, roughly four fifths appearing once. What was sequenced was peripheral blood. Receptors were obtained from an older woman with acute or convalescent COVID-19. The CDR3 runs from the conserved cysteine through the conserved F or W. D genes are given only for firm matches. Clone size is stated in some rows and not others, as once, few, many or a class when expanded.

clone_size,d_call,j_call,v_call,cdr3_aa,cdr3_nt
once,-,TRBJ2-7,TRBV28,CASNMDSASYEQYF,TGTGCCAGCAATATGGACAGCGCATCCTACGAGCAGTACTTC
-,TRBD1,TRBJ2-4,TRBV5-6,CASSLGWTGVQNIQYF,TGTGCCAGCAGCTTGGGGTGGACAGGGGTCCAAAACATTCAGTACTTC
-,-,TRBJ2-5,TRBV2,CASTRQRETQYF,TGTGCCAGCACTAGGCAGCGAGAGACCCAGTACTTC
-,TRBD2,TRBJ2-3,TRBV12-5,CASGLGSGATDTQYF,TGTGCTAGTGGTTTGGGTAGCGGGGCAACAGATACGCAGTATTTT
once,-,TRBJ1-3,TRBV2,CASSELRVSGNTIYF,TGTGCCAGCAGTGAACTCAGGGTCTCTGGAAACACCATATATTTT
-,TRBD1,TRBJ1-4,TRBV3-1/TRBV3-2,CASSQDRTGGDEKLFF,TGTGCCAGCAGCCAAGATCGGACAGGGGGCGATGAAAAACTGTTTTTT
-,TRBD1,TRBJ1-4,TRBV5-1,CASSPGQGNEKLFF,TGCGCCAGCAGCCCCGGACAGGGTAATGAAAAACTGTTTTTT
once,-,TRBJ1-3,TRBV11-2,CASSLVRNTIYF,TGTGCCAGCAGCTTAGTCAGGAACACCATATATTTT
-,TRBD1,TRBJ1-4,TRBV6-5,CASSSPGQGYEKLFF,TGTGCCAGCAGTTCCCCCGGACAGGGATACGAAAAACTGTTTTTT
-,-,TRBJ2-5,TRBV5-1,CASSRDGETQYF,TGCGCCAGCAGTCGGGATGGGGAGACCCAGTACTTC
-,-,TRBJ1-1,TRBV5-1,CASTKGPNTEAFF,TGCGCCAGCACAAAGGGGCCGAACACTGAAGCTTTCTTT
once,TRBD2,TRBJ2-2,TRBV18,CASSPPGTSGPTGELFF,TGTGCCAGCTCACCACCGGGGACTAGCGGGCCAACCGGGGAGCTGTTTTTT
-,-,TRBJ2-2,TRBV4-1,CASSQGRGWAGELFF,TGCGCCAGCAGCCAAGGCCGGGGATGGGCCGGGGAGCTGTTTTTT
once,-,TRBJ1-5,TRBV30,CAWRARDSYSNQPQHF,TGTGCCTGGAGGGCGAGGGACTCATATAGCAATCAGCCCCAGCATTTT
-,TRBD1,TRBJ1-4,TRBV6-4,CASRGQGRGEKLFF,TGTGCCAGCAGAGGACAGGGACGGGGTGAAAAACTGTTTTTT
-,TRBD1,TRBJ2-7,TRBV7-9,CASSYPGTGGYGQYF,TGTGCCAGCAGCTACCCCGGGACAGGGGGTTATGGGCAGTACTTC
few,-,TRBJ1-3,TRBV2,CASSELGNTIYF,TGTGCCAGCAGTGAATTAGGAAACACCATATATTTT
-,TRBD1,TRBJ1-2,TRBV19,CASTHRTGGLYGYTF,TGTGCCAGTACCCACCGGACAGGCGGGCTCTATGGCTACACCTTC
-,-,TRBJ1-2,TRBV28,CASSSRQAYGYTF,TGTGCCAGCAGTTCGCGACAGGCCTATGGCTACACCTTC
-,-,TRBJ1-6,TRBV11-2,CASSLNRVVSSPLHF,TGTGCCAGCAGCCTAAACAGGGTAGTCTCGTCACCCCTCCACTTT
-,TRBD1,TRBJ2-2,TRBV30,CAGKNRGTGELFF,TGTGCCGGGAAAAACAGGGGCACCGGGGAGCTGTTTTTT
-,TRBD1,TRBJ1-1,TRBV6-5,CASTGTGGDTEAFF,TGTGCCTCCACCGGGACAGGAGGGGACACTGAAGCTTTCTTT
-,-,TRBJ1-3,TRBV2,CASSELVGNTIYF,TGTGCCAGCAGTGAATTAGTAGGAAACACCATATATTTT
-,-,TRBJ1-1,TRBV30,CAWSREVNTEAFF,TGTGCCTGGAGTCGTGAGGTGAACACTGAAGCTTTCTTT
-,TRBD1,TRBJ1-1,TRBV28,CASSVTTGSLNGFF,TGTGCCAGCAGTGTTACGACAGGGTCTTTGAACGGTTTCTTT
-,TRBD1,TRBJ2-1,TRBV28,CASTRDRPNSEQFF,TGTGCCAGCACCCGGGACAGGCCAAACTCTGAGCAGTTCTTC
-,-,TRBJ1-1,TRBV19,CASSVGTVNTEAFF,TGTGCCAGTAGCGTGGGGACTGTGAACACTGAAGCTTTCTTT
-,-,TRBJ2-6,TRBV6-1,CASSEKGGSSGANVLTF,TGTGCCAGCAGTGAAAAGGGGGGGAGCTCTGGGGCCAACGTCCTGACTTTC
-,-,TRBJ2-7,TRBV3-1/TRBV3-2,CASSQAPGLAYEQYF,TGTGCCAGCAGCCAAGCCCCGGGACTGGCCTACGAGCAGTACTTC
-,TRBD1,TRBJ1-4,TRBV6-6,CASSRTGVDEKLFF,TGTGCCAGCAGCAGGACAGGAGTAGATGAAAAACTGTTTTTT
few,TRBD1,TRBJ1-2,TRBV5-1,CASSRDRAGYTF,TGCGCCAGCAGCCGGGACAGGGCTGGCTACACCTTC
-,-,TRBJ1-1,TRBV30,CAWSVQMNTEAFF,TGTGCCTGGAGTGTACAGATGAACACTGAAGCTTTCTTT
-,-,TRBJ2-1,TRBV5-5,CASSLTEYSYNEQFF,TGTGCCAGCAGCTTGACAGAGTACTCCTACAATGAGCAGTTCTTC
-,TRBD1,TRBJ2-7,TRBV19,CASSLAGTGSYEQYF,TGTGCCAGTAGTCTCGCCGGGACAGGGTCCTACGAGCAGTACTTC
-,-,TRBJ1-5,TRBV9,CASSVDSYSNQPQHF,TGTGCCAGCAGCGTGGACAGTTATAGCAATCAGCCCCAGCATTTT
-,TRBD1,TRBJ1-1,TRBV5-4,CASAAGGSGSTEAFF,TGTGCCAGCGCAGCAGGGGGATCAGGTAGCACTGAAGCTTTCTTT
-,-,TRBJ1-1,TRBV2,CASKMPGGTEAFF,TGTGCCAGCAAGATGCCGGGTGGCACTGAAGCTTTCTTT
-,-,TRBJ2-5,TRBV7-7,CASSPGQETQYF,TGTGCCAGCTCGCCAGGGCAAGAGACCCAGTACTTC
-,TRBD2,TRBJ2-1,TRBV7-2,CASSPGNSGGSFVF,TGTGCCAGCAGCCCAGGCAATAGCGGGGGATCCTTTGTCTTC
few,TRBD1,TRBJ1-4,TRBV6-5,CASSYDDRGLNEKLFF,TGTGCCAGCAGTTACGATGACAGGGGCTTAAATGAAAAACTGTTTTTT
-,-,TRBJ1-2,TRBV12-5,CASGFIGRGYGYTF,TGTGCTAGTGGTTTTATCGGTAGAGGCTATGGCTACACCTTC
-,-,TRBJ1-2,TRBV12-3/TRBV12-4,CASSLQTGGGYTF,TGTGCCAGCAGTTTACAGACAGGCGGGGGCTACACCTTC
-,-,TRBJ1-1,TRBV6-5,CASPGGGSEAFF,TGTGCCAGCCCCGGCGGGGGGAGTGAAGCTTTCTTT